The 23 T cell receptor beta chains reported below all come from one sample, sequenced in a study of radiation and T cells in renal cell carcinoma. The time point was: blood 2 weeks post-SBRT. Treatment of the sample: 15 Gy SBRT to primary tumor, nephrectomy 4 weeks later. Only in-frame clones appear in the TCRdb table, and some are missing; sequencing was by immunoSEQ multiplex PCR. In the table there are some 150,000 clones, approximately 88% of which are singletons. The sequences come from blood, collected from a patient whose treatment included radiotherapy and nephrectomy. These TCRs come from a woman aged 50 to 65 with renal cell carcinoma.

The chain couples TRBV4-3 to TRBJ2-7; 7 bases align to TRBD2. With V trimmed by 0 bases and J by 3 bases, 8 bases remained unmatched. The CDR3 spans 16 residues. Germline CDR1 and CDR2: LGHNA and YSLEER. The CDR3 loop reads CASSQDLGRGNYEQYF. As DNA, the CDR3 is TGCGCCAGCAGCCAAGATCTGGGGAGGGGAAACTACGAGCAGTACTTC.

This sequence joins TRBV9 and TRBJ2-3; D ambiguous. The CDR3 length is 14 residues. V was shortened by 0 bases and J by 0 bases, with 5 bases between the two germline ends. Germline values: CDR1 SGDLS, CDR2 YYNGEE. The CDR3 region has the DNA TGTGCCAGCAGCGTAGCGACTAGCACAGATACGCAGTATTTT. The encoded protein is CASSVATSTDTQYF.

The rearrangement joins TRBV6-6 to TRBJ2-5, with unresolved D. Germline V gives CDR1 MNHNY, CDR2 SVGAGI (reference sequence). This CDR3 comprises 14 residues. V lost 0 bases and J lost 0, with 5 bases in between. Here the CDR3 DNA reads TGTGCCAGCAGTTACTCGCCCTACCAAGAGACCCAGTACTTC. Translated: CASSYSPYQETQYF.

V usage is TRBV30 and J usage is TRBJ2-7, with 10 bases fitting TRBD2. V lost 3 bases to trimming and J lost 13 bases; unmatched junction nucleotides: 18. The germline gives CDR1 GTSNPN, CDR2 SVGIG (reference sequence). The CDR3 extends over 15 amino acids. CDR3 DNA sequence: TGTGCCTGGAGCGCTTCCCAAAGCGGGGGGGCCCTTGTATACTTC. Protein: CAWSASQSGGALVYF. Using reference TRBV30 and TRBJ2-7 for the parts outside the CDR3, the full variable domain is SQTIHQWPATLVQPVGSPLSLECTVEGTSNPNLYWYRQAAGRGLQLLFYSVGIGQISSEVPQNLSASRPQDRQFILSSKKLLLSDSGFYLCAWSASQSGGALVYFGPGTRLTVT.

This chain connects TRBV19 to TRBJ2-1; 10 nucleotides align to TRBD2. Germline V CDR1 and CDR2: LNHDA, SQIVND (reference sequence). This CDR3 comprises 16 residues. The V gene end was trimmed by 3 bases and the J gene end by 7 bases; junction bases not matched to a gene: 9. This CDR3 reads CASSMNSAGGRNEQFF. The CDR3 nucleotides read TGTGCCAGTAGTATGAATTCAGCGGGGGGGCGAAATGAGCAGTTCTTC.

CDR3 DNA sequence: TGTGCCAGCAGTCATGAAGGGGGGGCGGAAGAGACCCAGTACTTC. It translates to CASSHEGGAEETQYF. V and J are TRBV11-2 and TRBJ2-5; possible D gene TRBD2, 7 bases. The CDR3 has 15 amino acids. V shed 6 bases and J shed 3 bases, with 17 bases lying between them. Germline V gives CDR1 SGHAT, CDR2 FQNNGV.

The chain combines TRBV19 with TRBJ1-6; 8 bases map to TRBD1. V dropped 3 bases and J dropped 10; count of bases not matched to a gene: 5. This CDR3 comprises 14 residues. Looked up from germline, CDR1 is LNHDA and CDR2 is SQIVND (reference sequence). DNA for the CDR3: TGTGCCAGTAGTATGGACAGGGTAGTATCACCCCTCCACTTT. Translated, it gives CASSMDRVVSPLHF.

This clone turned up a few times. V is TRBV7-9 and J is TRBJ2-7, with D perhaps TRBD2 (6 bases). Germline V gives CDR1 SEHNR, CDR2 FQNEAQ (reference sequence). The V end lost 1 base, the J end lost 6 bases, and 10 bases lay between the germline ends. The CDR3 is 13 amino acids. In nucleotides, the CDR3 is TGTGCCAGCAGCTTAGATCGACTAGGCGAGCAGTACTTC. Encoded protein: CASSLDRLGEQYF.

This clone has a single count. The chain's CDR3 is CASSFYQVGSYNEQFF. Written as DNA, the CDR3 is TGTGCCAGCAGCTTCTACCAGGTGGGGTCCTACAATGAGCAGTTCTTC. This sequence joins TRBV5-6 and TRBJ2-1; D remains ambiguous. This CDR3 comprises 16 residues. The germline V gene encodes CDR1 SGHDT and CDR2 YYEEEE. Trimming cost V 2 bases and J 1 base, with 13 bases left between them.

The rearrangement links TRBV2 to TRBJ2-3, with TRBD1 identical over 9 bases. The germline V gene encodes CDR1 SNHLY and CDR2 FYNNEI. The CDR3 spans 15 residues. Germline trimming cut 11 bases from V and 4 bases from J; bases unmatched to any gene: 13. This chain's CDR3 is CAGKQGASIPDTQYF. CDR3 bases: TGTGCCGGGAAACAGGGGGCGAGTATCCCAGATACGCAGTATTTT.

The rearrangement joins TRBV30 to TRBJ2-3, with 15 bases matching TRBD2. With 8 bases clipped from V and 0 bases from J, the junction kept 12 bases outside the gene matches. Germline V CDR1 and CDR2: GTSNPN, SVGIG (reference sequence). The CDR3 has 18 residues. DNA of the CDR3: TGTGCCACCGACAGAGGGACTAGCGGGGGGACAAGCACAGATACGCAGTATTTT. Its translation: CATDRGTSGGTSTDTQYF.

The chain is built from TRBV7-9 and TRBJ1-3; D might be TRBD1 (6 bases). This CDR3 region has 14 residues. V was shortened by 6 bases and J by 8 bases, with 17 bases between the two germline ends. From germline, CDR1 is SEHNR and CDR2 FQNEAQ (reference sequence). The CDR3 DNA follows: TGTGCCAGCAGTTCGGACAGACCAGGGGACACCATATATTTT. Its protein product is CASSSDRPGDTIYF.

The rearrangement links TRBV7-8 to TRBJ1-5; D is unclear. This CDR3 has 15 amino acids. V lost 2 bases and J 5 bases, leaving 13 bases between the germline ends. CDR1 and CDR2 (germline): SGHVS, FQNEAQ. The CDR3 coding sequence is TGTGCCAGCAGCTTACGCAGGACGGGTGATCAGCCCCAGCATTTT. It specifies CASSLRRTGDQPQHF.

This chain uses TRBV2 with TRBJ2-2; D unclear. There are 13 residues in the CDR3. In germline, CDR1 is SNHLY, CDR2 FYNNEI. V gave up 8 bases and J gave up 2 bases, with 9 bases separating them. The DNA of the CDR3 is TGTGCCAGCGGGTTCCAAAACACCGGGGAGCTGTTTTTT. It codes for CASGFQNTGELFF.

The chain has TRBV13 and TRBJ2-3; a possible D gene is TRBD2 (6 bases). Germline V gene data show CDR1 as PRHDT and CDR2 as FYEKMQ (reference sequence). V was pared by 3 bases and J by 0 bases, with 10 bases between. The CDR3 runs 15 residues. As DNA, the CDR3 is TGTGCCAGCAGCTTCCGGGCGGGGAGCACAGATACGCAGTATTTT. Amino acid sequence: CASSFRAGSTDTQYF.

This chain uses TRBV11-2 with TRBJ2-7; D unresolved. The V end lost 3 bases, the J end lost 1 base, and 13 bases lay between the germline ends. Germline CDR1 is SGHAT and CDR2 is FQNNGV. CDR3 length equals 15 residues. The CDR3 loop is CASSFPSMGSYEQYF. CDR3 bases: TGTGCCAGCAGCTTCCCTTCGATGGGTTCCTACGAGCAGTACTTC. The full variable domain, rest sourced from reference TRBV11-2 and TRBJ2-7, is EAGVAQSPRYKIIEKRQSVAFWCNPISGHATLYWYQQILGQGPKLLIQFQNNGVVDDSQLPKDRFSAERLKGVDSTLKIQPAKLEDSAVYLCASSFPSMGSYEQYFGPGTRLTVT.

This sequence joins TRBV5-4 and TRBJ1-4; 8 nucleotides line up with TRBD1. In germline, CDR1 is SGHNT, CDR2 YYREEE (reference sequence). The CDR3 is 15 residues long. Trimming removed 3 bases from V and 1 base from J; junction bases left unmatched: 2. CDR3 amino acids: CASSSGQGTNEKLFF. DNA for the CDR3: TGTGCCAGCAGCTCTGGACAGGGAACTAATGAAAAACTGTTTTTT.

The gene calls are TRBV6-5 and TRBJ2-2, with TRBD1 matching over 9 bases. The CDR3 runs to 15 residues. The germline V gene encodes CDR1 MNHEY and CDR2 SVGAGI. V trimming: 6 bases; J trimming: 7 bases; junction bases outside the gene matches: 9. The CDR3 bases are TGTGCCAGCAGCGATGAGACAGGGGGACTCGGGGAGCTGTTTTTT. Protein product: CASSDETGGLGELFF.

This clone showed up just once. The chain links TRBV15 to TRBJ2-7; 8 bases align to TRBD1. V gave up 3 bases and J gave up 3 bases; unmatched junction bases: 7. CDR1 and CDR2 (germline): LNHNV, YYDKDF (reference sequence). The CDR3 loop spans 15 amino acids. This chain's CDR3 is CATSSFRGPGYEQYF. The CDR3 coding sequence is TGTGCCACCAGCAGCTTCAGGGGGCCGGGCTACGAGCAGTACTTC.

Points on this clone: In the same sample, other DNA sequences code for this CDR3. The rearrangement uses TRBV6-5 and TRBJ2-7; no clear D gene. This CDR3 has 12 amino acids. Germline V gene data show CDR1 as MNHEY and CDR2 as SVGAGI. V shed 6 bases and J shed 3 bases, with 9 bases lying between them. CDR3 region: CASSPRSYEQYF. CDR3 bases: TGTGCCAGCAGCCCACGGAGCTACGAGCAGTACTTC.

This clone was detected only once. This chain connects TRBV2 to TRBJ2-5; 9 nucleotides agree with TRBD2. Looked up from germline, CDR1 is SNHLY and CDR2 is FYNNEI. The V segment lost 6 bases and the J segment 1 base; nucleotides outside the gene matches: 9. The CDR3 length is 16 residues. CDR3 nucleotide sequence: TGTGCCAGCAGACCTCTTAGCGGGGGCCTCCAAGAGACCCAGTACTTC. Amino acid sequence: CASRPLSGGLQETQYF.

This clone has a single count. J is TRBJ1-5 and V is TRBV15, with a weak D call TRBD1 (6 bases). Germline V CDR1 and CDR2: LNHNV, YYDKDF (reference sequence). The CDR3 spans 15 residues. Trimming took off 5 bases at V and 4 bases at J, with 15 bases between the two ends. CDR3 region: CATSPMDRDNQPQHF. CDR3 nucleotide sequence: TGTGCCACCAGCCCTATGGACAGAGATAATCAGCCCCAGCATTTT.

The chain is built from TRBV30 and TRBJ1-1; TRBD1 aligns across 7 bases. This CDR3 is 13 amino acids long. The germline V gene has CDR1 GTSNPN and CDR2 SVGIG (reference sequence). Unmatched junction bases numbered 2, after V lost 0 bases and J lost 4 bases. The CDR3 region is CAWSVAGGTEAFF. CDR3 sequence (DNA): TGTGCCTGGAGTGTAGCAGGGGGCACTGAAGCTTTCTTT.